The 10 T cell receptor beta chains in this list originate from one sample, sequenced in a study of early T cells in non-severe SARS-CoV-2 infection. MiXCR, run by TCRdb on the 5' RACE reads, gives a single entry per CDR3 protein. The data hold 85,000 to 90,000 distinct CDR3 sequences, with about 14% observed a single time. Sequenced: whole blood. All receptors derive from an adult who was a healthcare worker with PCR-confirmed SARS-CoV-2 infection or an uninfected control (not recorded which).

This clonotype was seen ten or more times. This chain connects TRBV7-8 to TRBJ1-6; 8 positions agree with TRBD1. Trimming at V came to 1 base and at J to 4 bases, leaving 3 bases not matched to a gene. Germline V lookup: CDR1 SGHVS, CDR2 FQNEAQ. This CDR3 is 16 amino acids long. CDR3 coding DNA: TGTGCCAGCAGCTTAGTACAGGGGGAGTATAATTCACCCCTCCACTTT. This gives the protein CASSLVQGEYNSPLHF.

J is TRBJ2-2 and V is TRBV7-2; no definite D call. Germline CDR1 and CDR2: SGHTA and FQGNSA. V was shortened by 1 base and J by 4 bases, with 10 bases between the two germline ends. The CDR3 length is 15 residues. CDR3 nucleotide sequence: TGTGCCAGCAGCTTAGATGGTAGGACCACCGGGGAGCTGTTTTTT. It specifies CASSLDGRTTGELFF. Drawing the rest from reference TRBV7-2 and TRBJ2-2, the complete variable domain is GAGVSQSPSNKVTEKGKDVELRCDPISGHTALYWYRQSLGQGLEFLIYFQGNSAPDKSGLPSDRFSAERTGGSVSTLTIQRTQQEDSAVYLCASSLDGRTTGELFFGEGSRLTVL.

CDR3 bases: TGTGCCAGCAGCCAAGGAGGTCTACCTGCTAGCGATGAGCAGTTCTTC. Protein sequence: CASSQGGLPASDEQFF. This chain uses TRBV3-2 with TRBJ2-1; the tabulated D call, TRBD2, remains unverified against the DNA. TRBV3-2 is tagged as a pseudogene. The CDR3 runs 16 residues.

This clonotype came up a few times. This chain joins TRBV6-2 or TRBV6-3 and TRBJ1-2; a weak D match, TRBD1 (5 bases). The CDR3 is made up of 12 amino acids. V lost 2 bases and J 6 bases, leaving 7 bases between the germline ends. Germline CDR1 is MNHEY and CDR2 is SVGEGT. In nucleotides, the CDR3 is TGTGCCAGCAGTTACGTAGGGGATGGCTACACCTTC. Amino acid sequence: CASSYVGDGYTF.

The sample holds many counts of this clonotype. The chain uses TRBV7-9 and TRBJ1-2; D perhaps matches TRBD1 (5 bases). Trimming cost V 9 bases and J 1 base, with 9 bases left between them. Germline V lookup: CDR1 SEHNR, CDR2 FQNEAQ (reference sequence). The CDR3 contains 12 residues. The CDR3 spells CASGGNNYGYTF. DNA for the CDR3: TGTGCCAGTGGGGGAAATAACTATGGCTACACCTTC.

The genes are TRBV12-3 or TRBV12-4 and TRBJ1-4; perhaps TRBD1 as D (5 bases). CDR3 length equals 13 residues. V lost 4 bases and J lost 8, with 11 bases in between. This CDR3 is CASSSRGWEKLFF. The CDR3, as DNA: TGTGCCAGCAGTTCCCGGGGGTGGGAAAAACTGTTTTTT.

This clonotype showed up many times. This rearrangement joins TRBV7-8 to TRBJ1-1; a possible D gene is TRBD1 (5 bases). The V end was cut by 3 bases, the J end by 3 bases, with 11 bases between. The CDR3 covers 14 residues. Germline V CDR1 and CDR2: SGHVS, FQNEAQ. The CDR3 DNA sequence: TGTGCCAGCAGCTTTAATTCGGGGGACACTGAAGCTTTCTTT. It translates to CASSFNSGDTEAFF.

This clonotype was counted a few times. V gene TRBV5-5 combines with J gene TRBJ2-3; the match to TRBD2 covers 7 bases. Germline CDR1 is SGHKS and CDR2 is YYEKEE (reference sequence). V dropped 4 bases and J dropped 2; count of bases not matched to a gene: 7. The CDR3 runs to 15 residues. The CDR3 bases are TGTGCCAGCAGCAGGCCGGGACTACCCACAGATACGCAGTATTTT. It yields the protein CASSRPGLPTDTQYF.

This clonotype showed up just a few times. The J gene is TRBJ2-2, the V gene TRBV10-3; the match to TRBD2 covers 8 bases. This CDR3 has 16 amino acids. Germline V gives CDR1 ENHRY, CDR2 SYGVKD. J gave up 2 bases and V 6 bases, and 8 bases lay outside the gene matches. For the CDR3, the DNA is TGTGCCATCAGCCATTTCGCGGGGGGTAACACCGGGGAGCTGTTTTTT. It encodes CAISHFAGGNTGELFF.

The chain has TRBV21-1 and TRBJ1-4; TRBD1 is the table's D call and was not checked against the DNA. TRBV21-1 constitutes a pseudogene. The CDR3 runs to 13 residues. CDR3 coding DNA: TGTGCCAGCAGCAGGAGACGGACAGAAAAACTGTTTTTT. It yields the protein CASSRRRTEKLFF.